This TCR beta chain was captured in a study of blood T cell repertoires in COVID-19. Data came from immunoSEQ multiplex PCR; TCRdb stores just in-frame clones and leaves some out. The sample includes around 180,000 clones, around 88% seen only once; the top ten take roughly 3.7%. From germline, CDR1 is MDHEN and CDR2 SYDVKM. V dropped 4 bases and J dropped 1; count of bases not matched to a gene: 12. CDR3 length: 17 amino acids. The sequencing sample was made of peripheral blood. The J gene is TRBJ1-2, the V gene TRBV28; 7 nucleotides line up with TRBD1. The TCR originated in a woman aged 25 to 45 with acute or convalescent COVID-19. The CDR3 DNA reads as TGTGCCAGCAGTTCTCCACCCGGGACAGCTTTTAACTATGGCTACACCTTC. Amino acid sequence: CASSSPPGTAFNYGYTF.